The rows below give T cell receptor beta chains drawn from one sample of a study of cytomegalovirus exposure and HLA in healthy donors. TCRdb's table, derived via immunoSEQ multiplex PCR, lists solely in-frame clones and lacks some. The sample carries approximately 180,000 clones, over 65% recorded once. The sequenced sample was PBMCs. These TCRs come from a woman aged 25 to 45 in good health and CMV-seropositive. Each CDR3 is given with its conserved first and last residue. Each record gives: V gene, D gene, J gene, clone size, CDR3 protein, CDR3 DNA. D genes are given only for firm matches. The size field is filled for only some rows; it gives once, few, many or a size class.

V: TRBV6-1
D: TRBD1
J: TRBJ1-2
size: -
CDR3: CASSSGQGPMFGYTF
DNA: TGTGCCAGCAGTTCGGGACAGGGCCCCATGTTCGGCTACACCTTC

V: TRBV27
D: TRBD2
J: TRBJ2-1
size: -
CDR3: CASSLLAGDSYNEQFF
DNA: TGTGCCAGCAGTTTACTAGCGGGAGACTCCTACAATGAGCAGTTCTTC

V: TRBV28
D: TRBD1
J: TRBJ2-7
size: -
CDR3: CASSINPGSRGSRGEQYF
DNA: TGTGCCAGCAGCATAAATCCTGGATCCAGGGGGAGTAGGGGCGAGCAGTACTTC

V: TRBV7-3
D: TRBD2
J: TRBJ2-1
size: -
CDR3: CASSLGGASGRFEQFF
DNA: TGTGCCAGCAGCTTAGGTGGGGCTAGCGGGAGGTTTGAGCAGTTCTTC

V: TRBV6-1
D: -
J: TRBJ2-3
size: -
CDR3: CASAPGSDTLDTQYF
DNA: TGTGCCAGCGCCCCGGGATCCGACACACTAGATACGCAGTATTTT

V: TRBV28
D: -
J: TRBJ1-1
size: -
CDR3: CASINPARPEAFF
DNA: TGTGCCAGCATCAACCCGGCGAGGCCTGAAGCTTTCTTT

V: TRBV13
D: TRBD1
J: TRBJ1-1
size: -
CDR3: CASSAGTGEAFF
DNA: TGTGCCAGCAGCGCCGGGACAGGTGAAGCTTTCTTT

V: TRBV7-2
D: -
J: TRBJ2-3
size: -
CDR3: CASSPSRSHLTDTQYF
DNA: TGTGCCAGCAGCCCCTCCCGGTCCCACCTCACAGATACGCAGTATTTT

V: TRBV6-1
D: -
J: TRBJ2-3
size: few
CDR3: CASSEAGRTDTQYF
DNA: TGTGCCAGCAGTGAGGCAGGGAGGACAGATACGCAGTATTTT

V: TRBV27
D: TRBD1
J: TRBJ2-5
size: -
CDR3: CASSLGTGGATQYF
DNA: TGTGCCAGCAGTTTAGGGACAGGGGGAGCGACCCAGTACTTC

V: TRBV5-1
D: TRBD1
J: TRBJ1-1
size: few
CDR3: CASSSSGGHVNTEAFF
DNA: TGCGCCAGCAGCTCCTCAGGGGGCCATGTGAACACTGAAGCTTTCTTT